This T cell receptor (beta chain) was found in a study of blood T cell repertoires in COVID-19. Overall study: Collection of acute and convalescent COVID-19 samples took place in the United States, Italy and Spain. T cells, B-cell-depleted T cells, or PBMCs provided the cDNA or gDNA that served as material.

The V end lost 7 bases, the J end lost 4 bases, and 13 bases lay between the germline ends. The CDR3 totals 13 residues. Assay used: immunoSEQ multiplex PCR; TCRdb lists only in-frame clones, some missing. The sample gives fewer than 200,000 clones, roughly 82% of which show up once; 12% to 15% is in the top ten. Cohort placement rested on clinical history that participants reported themselves. What the recovered Cohort 3 donors had was two negative PCRs, clearance, or symptom resolution. The chain carries TRBV12-3 or TRBV12-4 and TRBJ1-1; no firm D call. The source material was PBMCs or T cells enriched from blood (not recorded which). The receptor was derived from a man aged 45-65 years who had recovered from COVID-19. For the CDR3, the DNA is TGTGCCAGCAATACGGGGTCGCCCACTGAAGCTTTCTTT. It codes for CASNTGSPTEAFF.